This T cell receptor beta chain was captured by sequencing in a study of CD8+ T cells in alopecia areata. This CDR3 spans 15 amino acids. The V and J ends lost 6 bases and 1 base, in that order; junction bases with no gene match: 4. From germline, CDR1 is MNHEY and CDR2 SVGAGI. This clone was observed at least ten times. The sample carries other DNA sequences with the same CDR3. The sorting of PBMCs gave CD4+ and CD8+ T cells. RNA was extracted and reverse transcribed into cDNA as the sequencing template. Profiling relied on immunoSEQ multiplex PCR, and the TCRdb table lists in-frame clones only, not all of them. The table records about 150,000 clones, more than 75% of them present only once.

V usage is TRBV6-5 and J usage is TRBJ2-3; the match to TRBD2 covers 10 bases. The sequences come from CD8+ T cells sorted from blood, collected at week 0. The sequence came from a human donor with alopecia areata. In DNA, the CDR3 is TGTGCCAGCAGGGGAGGACTAGCGGGCACAGATACGCAGTATTTT. Its translation is CASRGGLAGTDTQYF.